These 14 T cell receptor beta chains originate from one sample sequenced in a study of sequential checkpoint blockade in melanoma. Here immunoSEQ multiplex PCR was the method, and the copy in TCRdb shows in-frame clones only, minus some. Among about 18,000 clones listed, about 69% were seen once. Treatment defined: randomized to nivolumab then ipilimumab (arm A) or the reverse (arm B). Sequenced here: tumor tissue (inferred from file names), sampled from a patient given nivolumab and ipilimumab in sequence. The source of these receptors is a human donor with melanoma.

Only a few counts were recorded for this clone. The V and J genes are TRBV4-1 and TRBJ1-3; 7 bases fit TRBD1. The V and J ends lost 1 base and 2 bases, in that order; junction bases with no gene match: 5. The CDR3 loop spans 16 amino acids. Germline CDR1 is MGHRA and CDR2 is YSYEKL. CDR3 region: CASSQGRDRTGNTIYF. In DNA, the CDR3 is TGCGCCAGCAGCCAAGGCAGGGACAGAACTGGAAACACCATATATTTT.

J is TRBJ2-1 and V is TRBV11-3; 10 positions match TRBD2. Germline V gene sequence: CDR1 SGHNT, CDR2 YENEEA. The CDR3 contains 15 residues. V dropped 0 bases and J dropped 5; count of bases not matched to a gene: 1. CDR3 coding DNA: TGTGCCAGCAGCTTAGAACTAGCGGGGCACAATGAGCAGTTCTTC. Encoded protein: CASSLELAGHNEQFF.

This rearrangement joins TRBV2 to TRBJ2-5, with D possibly being TRBD1 or TRBD2 (5 bases each). This CDR3 is 14 amino acids long. Trimming removed 6 bases at V and 5 bases at J, with 16 bases between. Germline CDR1 SNHLY, CDR2 FYNNEI. The CDR3 sequence: CASRGHGTHETQYF. In DNA form, the CDR3 reads TGTGCCAGCAGAGGACATGGGACGCACGAGACCCAGTACTTC.

V usage is TRBV5-8 and J usage is TRBJ1-2; 7 bases fit TRBD1. V was pared by 5 bases and J by 0 bases, with 4 bases of the junction left unmatched. Looked up from germline, CDR1 is SGHTS and CDR2 is YDEGEE. CDR3 length equals 14 residues. The CDR3 DNA is TGTGCCAGCAGTCAGGGACAGACTAACTATGGCTACACCTTC. Protein product: CASSQGQTNYGYTF. Looking up the rest from reference TRBV5-8 and TRBJ1-2 gives the full variable domain: EAGVTQSPTHLIKTRGQQATLRCSPISGHTSVYWYQQALGLGLQFLLWYDEGEERNRGNFPPRFSGRQFPNYSSELNVNALELEDSALYLCASSQGQTNYGYTFGSGTRLTVV.

This chain connects TRBV29-1 to TRBJ1-2; D ambiguous. This CDR3 contains 14 residues. Germline V lookup: CDR1 SQVTM, CDR2 ANQGSEA. V shed 7 bases and J shed 3 bases, with 18 bases lying between them. The CDR3 reads CSGYAGSGDYGYTF. DNA for the CDR3: TGCAGCGGATACGCCGGGTCGGGTGACTATGGCTACACCTTC.

This clone appeared a single time. The chain combines TRBV10-2 with TRBJ2-1; D is uncertain. There are 16 residues in the CDR3. Germline V gives CDR1 WSHSY, CDR2 SAAADI. V was clipped by 0 bases and J by 0 bases, with 9 bases between them. CDR3 residues: CASSESVAISYNEQFF. Here the CDR3 DNA reads TGCGCCAGCAGTGAGTCCGTAGCCATCTCCTACAATGAGCAGTTCTTC.

This clone was seen only a few times. The CDR3 loop reads CASSLDRGSYEQYF. Here the CDR3 DNA reads TGTGCCAGCAGCTTAGACAGGGGCTCCTACGAGCAGTACTTC. The chain has TRBV7-4 and TRBJ2-7, with 7 bases fitting TRBD1. This CDR3 contains 14 residues. Germline CDR1 reads SGHVT; CDR2 reads SQSDAQ. V shed 1 base and J 0 bases; nucleotides not matched to a gene: 0.

The CDR3 loop is CAISEGIENYGYTF. CDR3 nucleotides: TGTGCCATCAGTGAGGGGATAGAGAACTATGGCTACACCTTC. The chain employs TRBV10-3 and TRBJ1-2, with D unresolved. CDR1 and CDR2 from the germline V gene are ENHRY and SYGVKD. Trimming took 2 bases from V and 2 from J, leaving 9 bases between them. This CDR3 comprises 14 residues.

This chain connects TRBV6-8 to TRBJ2-2; D unclear. V dropped 6 bases and J dropped 6 bases, with 11 bases sitting between them. Germline lookup yields CDR1 MNHGY and CDR2 SAAAGT. There are 13 residues in the CDR3. The CDR3 here is CASRSASAGELFF. As DNA, the CDR3 is TGTGCCAGCAGATCCGCCAGTGCCGGGGAGCTGTTTTTT.

This clone came up once. V is TRBV5-1 and J is TRBJ1-2; TRBD1 matches 8 bases. The V gene end was trimmed by 2 bases and the J gene end by 3 bases; junction bases not matched to a gene: 6. CDR3 length: 15 amino acids. Germline lookup yields CDR1 SGHRS and CDR2 YFSETQ. CDR3 sequence reads: CASSFNGQGDYGYTF. DNA for the CDR3: TGCGCCAGCAGCTTTAACGGACAGGGTGACTATGGCTACACCTTC.

This clone has only a few counts. The gene calls are TRBV7-6 and TRBJ1-4; 9 bases agree with TRBD1. Trimming at V came to 9 bases and at J to 5 bases, leaving 10 bases not matched to a gene. Per the germline V gene, CDR1 is SGHVS and CDR2 is FNYEAQ. The CDR3 extends over 15 amino acids. The DNA for the CDR3 is TGTGCCAGTCGAGCGGACAGGGGCGGCAATGAAAAACTGTTTTTT. Its translation is CASRADRGGNEKLFF.

This clone has just one count. The genes are TRBV5-1 and TRBJ2-3; 7 bases are shared with TRBD1. This CDR3 has 16 amino acids. Trimming removed 2 bases from V and 6 bases from J; junction bases left unmatched: 12. Germline V gene lookup returns CDR1 SGHRS and CDR2 YFSETQ. In DNA, the CDR3 is TGCGCCAGCAGCTTATACCCGGACAGGCTTGGGGATACGCAGTATTTT. Amino acids: CASSLYPDRLGDTQYF.

This clone was seen once. The V and J genes are TRBV19 and TRBJ2-1, with unresolved D. The germline gives CDR1 LNHDA, CDR2 SQIVND (reference sequence). V was cut by 1 base and J by 4 bases, with 14 bases left in between. CDR3 size: 16 residues. In DNA, the CDR3 is TGTGCCAGTAGTATAGGGTACGGACGGAATTACAATGAGCAGTTCTTC. Protein sequence: CASSIGYGRNYNEQFF. The full variable domain, its missing parts supplied by reference TRBV19 and TRBJ2-1, is DGGITQSPKYLFRKEGQNVTLSCEQNLNHDAMYWYRQDPGQGLRLIYYSQIVNDFQKGDIAEGYSVSREKKESFPLTVTSAQKNPTAFYLCASSIGYGRNYNEQFFGPGTRLTVL.

This chain joins TRBV4-1 and TRBJ2-1; 7 bases map to TRBD2. CDR3 size: 15 residues. Losses at the gene ends were 6 bases for V and 3 bases for J; bases not matched to a gene: 8. The germline gives CDR1 MGHRA, CDR2 YSYEKL. The CDR3 DNA is TGCGCCAGCAGTGAGGGGCGGGAGTACTACAATGAGCAGTTCTTC. It yields the protein CASSEGREYYNEQFF.